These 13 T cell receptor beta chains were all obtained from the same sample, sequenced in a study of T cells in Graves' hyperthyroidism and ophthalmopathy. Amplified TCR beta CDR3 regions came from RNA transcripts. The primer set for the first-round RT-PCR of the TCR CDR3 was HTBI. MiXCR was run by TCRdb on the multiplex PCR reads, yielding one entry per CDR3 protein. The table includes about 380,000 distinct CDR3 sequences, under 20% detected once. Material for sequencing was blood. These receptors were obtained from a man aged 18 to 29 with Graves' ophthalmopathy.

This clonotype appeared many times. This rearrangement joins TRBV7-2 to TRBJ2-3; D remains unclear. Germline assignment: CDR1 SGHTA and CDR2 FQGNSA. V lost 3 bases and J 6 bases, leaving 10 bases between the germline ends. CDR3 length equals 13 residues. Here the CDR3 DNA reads TGTGCCAGCAGCTTGGTCCCCCCCGATACGCAGTATTTT. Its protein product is CASSLVPPDTQYF.

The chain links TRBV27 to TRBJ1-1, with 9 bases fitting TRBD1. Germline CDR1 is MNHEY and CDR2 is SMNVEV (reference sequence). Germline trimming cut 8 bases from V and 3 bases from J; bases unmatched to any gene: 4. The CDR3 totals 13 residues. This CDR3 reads CASQDRGYTEAFF. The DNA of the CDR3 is TGTGCCAGCCAAGACAGGGGGTACACTGAAGCTTTCTTT.

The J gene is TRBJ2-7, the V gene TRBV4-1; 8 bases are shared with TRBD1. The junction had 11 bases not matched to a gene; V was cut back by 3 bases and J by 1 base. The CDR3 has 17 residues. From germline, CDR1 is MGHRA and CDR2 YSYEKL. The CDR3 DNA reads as TGCGCCAGCAGCCAGGGATTGGTGGACAGGGTTTCCTACGAGCAGTACTTC. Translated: CASSQGLVDRVSYEQYF.

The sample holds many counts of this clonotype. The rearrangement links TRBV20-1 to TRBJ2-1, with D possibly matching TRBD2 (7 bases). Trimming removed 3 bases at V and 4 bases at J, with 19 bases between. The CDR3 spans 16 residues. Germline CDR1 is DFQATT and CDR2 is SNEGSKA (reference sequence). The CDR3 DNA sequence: TGCAGTGCTAGGCGGGACGGGGGGCCGGTGTACAATGAGCAGTTCTTC. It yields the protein CSARRDGGPVYNEQFF.

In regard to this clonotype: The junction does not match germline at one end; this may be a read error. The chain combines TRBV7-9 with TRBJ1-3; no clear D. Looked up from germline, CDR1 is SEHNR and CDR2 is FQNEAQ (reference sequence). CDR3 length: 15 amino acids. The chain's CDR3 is CASSPGGSSGDTIYF. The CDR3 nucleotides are TGTGCCAGCAGCCCAGGTGGGAGCTCTGGAGACACCATATATTTT.

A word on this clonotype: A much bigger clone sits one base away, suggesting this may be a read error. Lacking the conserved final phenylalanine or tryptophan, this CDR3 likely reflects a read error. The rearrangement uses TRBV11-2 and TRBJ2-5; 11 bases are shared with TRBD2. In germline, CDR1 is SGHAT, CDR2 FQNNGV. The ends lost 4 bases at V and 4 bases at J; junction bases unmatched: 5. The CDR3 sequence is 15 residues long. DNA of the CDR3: TGTGCCAGCAGCTCGACTAGCGGGGAGGGAGAGACCCAGTACCTC. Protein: CASSSTSGEGETQYL.

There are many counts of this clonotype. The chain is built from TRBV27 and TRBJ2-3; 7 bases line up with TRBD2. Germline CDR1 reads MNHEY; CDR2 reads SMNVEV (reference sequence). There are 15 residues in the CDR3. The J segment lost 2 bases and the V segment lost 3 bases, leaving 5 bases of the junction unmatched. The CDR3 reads CASSFERGPTDTQYF. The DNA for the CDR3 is TGTGCCAGCAGTTTCGAGCGGGGCCCCACAGATACGCAGTATTTT.

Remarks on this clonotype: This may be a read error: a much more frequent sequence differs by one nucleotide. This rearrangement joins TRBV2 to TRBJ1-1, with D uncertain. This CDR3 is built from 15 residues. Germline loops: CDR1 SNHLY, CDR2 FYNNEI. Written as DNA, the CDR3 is TGCGCCAGCAGCCAACGGTTCACCATGAACACTGAAGCTTTCTTT. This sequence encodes CASSQRFTMNTEAFF.

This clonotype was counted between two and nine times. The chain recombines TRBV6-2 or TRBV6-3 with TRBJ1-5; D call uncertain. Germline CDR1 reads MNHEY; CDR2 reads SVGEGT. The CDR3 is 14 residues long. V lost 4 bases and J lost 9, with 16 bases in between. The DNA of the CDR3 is TGTGCCAGCAGTTTTAATGGAATCACCCGGCCCCAGCATTTT. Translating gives CASSFNGITRPQHF.

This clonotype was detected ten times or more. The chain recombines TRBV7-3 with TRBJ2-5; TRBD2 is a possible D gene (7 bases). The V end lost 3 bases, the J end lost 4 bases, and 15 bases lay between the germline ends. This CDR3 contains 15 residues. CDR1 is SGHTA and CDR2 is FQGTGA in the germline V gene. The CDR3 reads CASSFRGALGETQYF. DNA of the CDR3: TGTGCCAGCAGCTTCCGGGGGGCCTTAGGAGAGACCCAGTACTTC.

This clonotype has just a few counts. The CDR3 is CASSQDRVSGNTIYF. DNA of the CDR3: TGTGCCAGCAGCCAAGATAGGGTCTCTGGAAACACCATATATTTT. J is TRBJ1-3 and V is TRBV3-1; no definite D call. Germline V gene sequence: CDR1 LGHDT, CDR2 YNNKEL (reference sequence). This CDR3 region has 15 residues. V was trimmed by 0 bases and J by 0 bases, leaving 6 bases between them.

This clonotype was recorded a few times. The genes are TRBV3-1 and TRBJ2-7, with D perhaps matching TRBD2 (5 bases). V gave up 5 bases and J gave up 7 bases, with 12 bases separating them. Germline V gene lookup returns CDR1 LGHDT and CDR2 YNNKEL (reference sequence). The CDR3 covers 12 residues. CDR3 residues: CASSFRTGEQYF. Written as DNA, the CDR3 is TGTGCCAGCAGCTTCCGGACGGGGGAGCAGTACTTC.

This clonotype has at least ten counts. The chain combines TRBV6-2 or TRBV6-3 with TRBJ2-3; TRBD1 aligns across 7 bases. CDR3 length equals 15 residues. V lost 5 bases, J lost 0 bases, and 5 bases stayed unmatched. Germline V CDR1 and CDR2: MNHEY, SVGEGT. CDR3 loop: CASSDPGQSTDTQYF. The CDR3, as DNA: TGTGCCAGCAGTGATCCGGGACAGAGCACAGATACGCAGTATTTT.